Listed below are T cell receptor beta chains from one sample, sequenced in a study of cytomegalovirus exposure and HLA in healthy donors. Measured with immunoSEQ multiplex PCR; TCRdb has only the in-frame clones, and not every one. Here the sample table reports 150,000 to 200,000 clones. The sequenced sample consisted of PBMCs. These receptors were collected from a woman aged 18-29 years in good health and CMV-seropositive. CDR3s include the opening cysteine and the closing phenylalanine or tryptophan. D genes are given only for firm matches.

J,D,V,DNA,CDR3
TRBJ1-2,NA,TRBV5-1,TGCGCCAGCAGCTTGCGGGGAGACTATGGCTACACCTTC,CASSLRGDYGYTF
TRBJ2-5,NA,TRBV19,TGTGCCAGTAGTCCCACAGGGTTGCGGGAGCAGTACTTC,CASSPTGLREQYF
TRBJ1-1,NA,TRBV7-2,TGTGCCAGCAGCTTAGGGACAGAGGGGTACACTGAAGCTTTCTTT,CASSLGTEGYTEAFF
TRBJ1-5,NA,TRBV12-2,TGTGCAAGTCGCTTGCCCCTACGGGGGTGGTGGCAGCCCCAGCATTTT,CASRLPLRGWWQPQHF
TRBJ2-7,NA,TRBV5-1,TGCGCCAGCAGGGGGGGGGACAGGCCCTACGAGCAGTACTTC,CASRGGDRPYEQYF
TRBJ2-5,TRBD2,TRBV6-4,TGTGCCAGCAGTGAGTCTCAAGCGGGGGGGGCGCAGACCCAGTACTTC,CASSESQAGGAQTQYF
TRBJ2-3,NA,TRBV9,TGTGCCAGCAGCGTAACCCACAGGGAGGGAGATACGCAGTATTTT,CASSVTHREGDTQYF
TRBJ2-2,TRBD2,TRBV18,TGTGCCAGCTCACCCAGGACTAGCGGGAGAACCGGGGAGCTGTTTTTT,CASSPRTSGRTGELFF
TRBJ2-7,NA,TRBV5-6,TGTGCCAGCAGCTTGGTTACTTCGGGAACCTACGAGCAGTACTTC,CASSLVTSGTYEQYF
TRBJ2-7,NA,TRBV6-5,TGTGCCAGCAGTTACTCGATTCTACTCTCCTACGAGCAGTACTTC,CASSYSILLSYEQYF
TRBJ2-5,NA,TRBV6-1,TGTGCCACCTTTAGGGGGACCCAGTACTTC,CATFRGTQYF
TRBJ2-7,TRBD1,TRBV5-6,TGTGCCAGCAGCCTGGGGACAGGCAAGCAGTACTTC,CASSLGTGKQYF
TRBJ1-5,NA,TRBV15,TGTGCCACCAGCAGAGATTCGGCGGTTAATCAGCCCCAGCATTTT,CATSRDSAVNQPQHF
TRBJ2-2,TRBD1,TRBV5-1,TGCGCCAGCAGGGGACAGCTTGCGAACACCGGGGAGCTGTTTTTT,CASRGQLANTGELFF
TRBJ2-3,TRBD2,TRBV9,TGTGCCAGCAGCCCCGCCTCCGGGGGGGGAAGCACAGATACGCAGTATTTT,CASSPASGGGSTDTQYF
TRBJ2-7,NA,TRBV6-1,TGTGCCAGCACGGAGGGGAGAGTCTACGAGCAGTACTTC,CASTEGRVYEQYF
TRBJ2-7,TRBD2,TRBV14,TGTGCCAGCAGCCGAGAGGACGGGGGGATCTCCTACGAGCAGTACTTC,CASSREDGGISYEQYF
TRBJ2-2,TRBD1,TRBV2,TGTGCCAGCACCGCGACAGGGGGTAATTCCGGGGAGCTGTTTTTC,CASTATGGNSGELFF
TRBJ1-1,TRBD1,TRBV5-6,TGTGCCAGCAGCTTGTGGGACAGGGGTGCTGAAGCTTTCTTT,CASSLWDRGAEAFF
TRBJ2-1,TRBD1,TRBV5-1,TGCGCCAGCAGCTGGTGGGACAGGGAGGCCAATGAGCAGTTCTTC,CASSWWDREANEQFF
TRBJ2-2,NA,TRBV7-3,TGTGCCAGCAGGCCTCCCGGGGGCACCGGGGAGCTGTTTTTT,CASRPPGGTGELFF
TRBJ1-3,NA,TRBV30,TGTGCCTGGAGCCCCCCAGGGATCTCTGGAAGCACCATATATTTT,CAWSPPGISGSTIYF
TRBJ2-7,TRBD2,TRBV2,TGTGCCAGCAGCCAAGGACTAGCGGGAGGGCCGAGGAACTTC,CASSQGLAGGPRNF
TRBJ1-3,NA,TRBV27,TGTGCCGCCGCGGCAAGCTCTGGAAACACCATATATTTT,CAAAASSGNTIYF
TRBJ1-2,NA,TRBV4-3,TGCGCCAGCAGCCAAACTTACAGGGTGGCAAACTATGGCTACACCTTC,CASSQTYRVANYGYTF
TRBJ2-3,NA,TRBV29-1,TGCAGCGTTGAGGGCAGGATCGATACTAGCACAGATACGCAGTATTTT,CSVEGRIDTSTDTQYF
TRBJ2-4,TRBD2,TRBV30,TGTGCCGGGCGGACTAGCGGCAAAAACATTCAGTACTTC,CAGRTSGKNIQYF
TRBJ2-7,TRBD2,TRBV6-1,TGTGCCAGCAGTGAGGGAGGGACCGATCGACGCGAGCAGTACTTC,CASSEGGTDRREQYF